This T cell receptor (beta chain) stems from a study of cytotoxic CD8 clonotypes in ibrutinib-treated CLL. Study-wide findings and caveats: Few clonotypes were public, and these shrank or held steady under treatment. Against age-matched healthy donors, baseline clonality ran higher and tracked circulating CD8+ T-cell counts.

PBMCs that had been cryopreserved were the source of about 2 micrograms of genomic DNA for TCR beta libraries. V lost 0 bases and J lost 0, with 9 bases in between. CDR3 size: 16 residues. Germline V lookup: CDR1 MNHNS, CDR2 SASEGT. TCRdb's copy holds only in-frame clones and misses some; the assay was immunoSEQ multiplex PCR. The sample shows approximately 300,000 clones, just under 80% of them seen only once. Notes on this clone: The antigen remains unidentified.

The sample in question was PBMCs, obtained before ibrutinib treatment. The source is a human donor with chronic lymphocytic leukemia. The gene calls are TRBV6-1 and TRBJ2-1; D is unresolved. CDR3 DNA: TGTGCCAGCAGTGAAGCGCACCCCAACTCCTACAATGAGCAGTTCTTC. Translated, it gives CASSEAHPNSYNEQFF.